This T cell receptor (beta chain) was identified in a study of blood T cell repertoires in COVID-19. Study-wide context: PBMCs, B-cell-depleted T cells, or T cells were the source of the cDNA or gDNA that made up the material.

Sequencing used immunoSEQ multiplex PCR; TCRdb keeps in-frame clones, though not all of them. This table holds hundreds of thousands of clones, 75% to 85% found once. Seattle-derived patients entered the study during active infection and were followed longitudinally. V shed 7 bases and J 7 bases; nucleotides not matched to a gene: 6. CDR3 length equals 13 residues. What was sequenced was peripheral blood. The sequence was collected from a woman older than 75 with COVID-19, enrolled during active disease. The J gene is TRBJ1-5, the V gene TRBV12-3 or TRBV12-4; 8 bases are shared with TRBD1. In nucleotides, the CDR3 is TGTGCCAGCAACAGGGGGGCCGGGCAGCCCCAGCATTTT. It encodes CASNRGAGQPQHF.